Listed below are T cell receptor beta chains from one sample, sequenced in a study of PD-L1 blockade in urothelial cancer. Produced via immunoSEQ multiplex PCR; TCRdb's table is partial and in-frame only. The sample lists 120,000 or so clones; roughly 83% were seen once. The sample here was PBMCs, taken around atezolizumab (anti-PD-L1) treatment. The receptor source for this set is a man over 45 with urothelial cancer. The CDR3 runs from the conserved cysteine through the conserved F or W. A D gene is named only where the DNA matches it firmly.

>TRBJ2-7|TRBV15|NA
TGTGCCACCAGCAGAGATCCGGGAGACTACGAGCAGTACTTC
CATSRDPGDYEQYF
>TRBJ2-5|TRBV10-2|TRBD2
TGCGCCAGCAGTGAGCGGGGGGGAAGATGGGAGACCCAGTACTTC
CASSERGGRWETQYF
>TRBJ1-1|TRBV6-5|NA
TGTGCCAGCAGTTATGTGGACCGGGGCACTGAAGCTTTCTTT
CASSYVDRGTEAFF
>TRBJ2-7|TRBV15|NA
TGTGCCACCAGCAGGGACAGTCAGTACGAGCAGTACTTC
CATSRDSQYEQYF
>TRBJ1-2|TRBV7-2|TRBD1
TGTGCCAGCAGCTTCCGTCCTCCGGGACAGGGGGACAATGGCTACACCTTC
CASSFRPPGQGDNGYTF
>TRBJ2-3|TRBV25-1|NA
TGTGCCAGCAGCGGGCGGAGGGCAGATACGCAGTATTTT
CASSGRRADTQYF
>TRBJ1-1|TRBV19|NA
TGTGCCAGTAGCCCCCGCAGGGACATGAACACTGAAGCTTTCTTT
CASSPRRDMNTEAFF
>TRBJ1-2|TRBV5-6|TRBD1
TGTGCCAGCAGCCACAACAGGGGGCTCGACTATGGCTACACCTTC
CASSHNRGLDYGYTF
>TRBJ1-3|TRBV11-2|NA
TGTGCCAGCAGCGTATCCGGGACATCTGGAAACACCATATATTTT
CASSVSGTSGNTIYF
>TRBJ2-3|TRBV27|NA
TGTGCCAGCAGCCATAGCGGCACAGATACGCAGTATTTT
CASSHSGTDTQYF
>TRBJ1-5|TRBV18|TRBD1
TGTGCCAGCTCACCTACCGGGACAGGGGTTGTATTCGATCAGCCCCAGCATTTT
CASSPTGTGVVFDQPQHF
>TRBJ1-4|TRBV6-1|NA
TGTGCCAGCAGTGCGACAACAGGAAATGAAAAACTGTTTTTT
CASSATTGNEKLFF
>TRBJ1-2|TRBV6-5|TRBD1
TGTGCCAGCAGAGACAGGGGCTCAAACTATGGCTACACCTTC
CASRDRGSNYGYTF
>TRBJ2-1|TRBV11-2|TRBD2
TGTGCCAGCAGCTTATCCCGGACTAGCGGGATTGGCAATGAGCAGTTCTTC
CASSLSRTSGIGNEQFF
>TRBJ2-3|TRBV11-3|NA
TGTGCCAGCAGCTTGACGGCGGGAACAGATACGCAGTATTTT
CASSLTAGTDTQYF
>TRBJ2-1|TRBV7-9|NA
TGTGCCAGCAGCTTAGGCGAGAGAGACAATGAGCAGTTCTTC
CASSLGERDNEQFF
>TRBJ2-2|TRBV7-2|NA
TGTGCCAGCAGCTCATACACCGGGGAGCTGTTTTTT
CASSSYTGELFF
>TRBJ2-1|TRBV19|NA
TGTGCCAGTAGTATTTCGCGGGCCTCCTACAATGAGCAGTTCTTC
CASSISRASYNEQFF